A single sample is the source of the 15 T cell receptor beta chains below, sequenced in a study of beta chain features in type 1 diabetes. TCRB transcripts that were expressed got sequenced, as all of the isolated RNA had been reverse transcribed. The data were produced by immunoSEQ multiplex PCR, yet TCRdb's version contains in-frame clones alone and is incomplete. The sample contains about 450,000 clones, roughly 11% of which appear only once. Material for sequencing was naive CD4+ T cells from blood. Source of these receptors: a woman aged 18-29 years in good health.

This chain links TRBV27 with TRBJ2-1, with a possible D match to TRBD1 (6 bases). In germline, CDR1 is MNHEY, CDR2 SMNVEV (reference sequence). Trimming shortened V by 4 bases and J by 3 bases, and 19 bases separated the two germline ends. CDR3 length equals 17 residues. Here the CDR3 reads CASSSLLRGIDYNEQFF. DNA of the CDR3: TGTGCCAGCAGTTCTCTTTTAAGGGGGATAGACTACAATGAGCAGTTCTTC.

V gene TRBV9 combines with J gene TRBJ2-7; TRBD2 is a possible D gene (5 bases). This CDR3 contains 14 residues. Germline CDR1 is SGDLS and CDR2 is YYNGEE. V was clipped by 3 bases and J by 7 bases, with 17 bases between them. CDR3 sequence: CASSAHGLTKEQYF. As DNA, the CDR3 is TGTGCCAGCAGCGCCCATGGACTCACCAAAGAGCAGTACTTC.

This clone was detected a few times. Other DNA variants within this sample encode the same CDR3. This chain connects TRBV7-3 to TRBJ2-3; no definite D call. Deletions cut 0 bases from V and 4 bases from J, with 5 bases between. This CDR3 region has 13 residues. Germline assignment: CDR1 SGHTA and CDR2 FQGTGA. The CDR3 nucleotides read TGTGCCAGCAGCTTAACGGGTCCAGATACGCAGTATTTT. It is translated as CASSLTGPDTQYF.

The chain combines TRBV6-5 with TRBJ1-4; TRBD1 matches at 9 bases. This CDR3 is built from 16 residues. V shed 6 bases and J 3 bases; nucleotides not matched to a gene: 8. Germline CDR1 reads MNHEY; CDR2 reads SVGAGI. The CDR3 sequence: CASSYRGPIANEKLFF. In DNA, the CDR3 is TGTGCCAGCAGCTACAGGGGGCCAATCGCTAATGAAAAACTGTTTTTT.

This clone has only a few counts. In DNA form, the CDR3 reads TGTGCCTGGACCATGGGACTAGCCTATGAGCAGTTCTTC. Translation gives CAWTMGLAYEQFF. The chain joins TRBV30 to TRBJ2-1; 9 bases are shared with TRBD2. The CDR3 consists of 13 residues. V lost 4 bases, J lost 8 bases, and 6 bases stayed unmatched. Germline V gives CDR1 GTSNPN, CDR2 SVGIG (reference sequence). The variable domain in full, with the rest retrieved from reference TRBV30 and TRBJ2-1, is SQTIHQWPATLVQPVGSPLSLECTVEGTSNPNLYWYRQAAGRGLQLLFYSVGIGQISSEVPQNLSASRPQDRQFILSSKKLLLSDSGFYLCAWTMGLAYEQFFGPGTRLTVL.

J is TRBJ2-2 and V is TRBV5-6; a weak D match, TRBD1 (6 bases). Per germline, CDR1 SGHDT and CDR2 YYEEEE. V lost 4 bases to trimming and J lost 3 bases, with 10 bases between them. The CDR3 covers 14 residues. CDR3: CASSVDSYTGELFF. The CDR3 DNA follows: TGTGCCAGCAGCGTGGACAGTTACACCGGGGAGCTGTTTTTT. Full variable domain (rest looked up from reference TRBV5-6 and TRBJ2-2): DAGVTQSPTHLIKTRGQQVTLRCSPKSGHDTVSWYQQALGQGPQFIFQYYEEEERQRGNFPDRFSGHQFPNYSSELNVNALLLGDSALYLCASSVDSYTGELFFGEGSRLTVL.

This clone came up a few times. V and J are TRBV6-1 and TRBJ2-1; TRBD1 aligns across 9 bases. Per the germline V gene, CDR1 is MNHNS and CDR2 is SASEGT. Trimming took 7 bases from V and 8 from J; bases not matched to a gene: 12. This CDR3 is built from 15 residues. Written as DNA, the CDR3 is TGTGCCAGCATCCCGGGGTGGACAGGGGACGATGAGCAGTTCTTC. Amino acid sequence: CASIPGWTGDDEQFF.

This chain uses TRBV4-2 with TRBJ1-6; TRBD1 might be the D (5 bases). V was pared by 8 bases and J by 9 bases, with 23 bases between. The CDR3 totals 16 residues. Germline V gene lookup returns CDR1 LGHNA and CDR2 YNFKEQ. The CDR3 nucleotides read TGTGCCAGCGCACTATTAGGAGGGGCCCCCGGTTCACCCCTCCACTTT. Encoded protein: CASALLGGAPGSPLHF.

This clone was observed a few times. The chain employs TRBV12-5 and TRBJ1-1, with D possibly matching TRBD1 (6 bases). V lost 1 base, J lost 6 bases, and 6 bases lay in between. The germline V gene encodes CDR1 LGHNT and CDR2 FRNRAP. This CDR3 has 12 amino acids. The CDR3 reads CASGLAGAEAFF. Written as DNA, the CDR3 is TGTGCTAGTGGTTTGGCAGGGGCTGAAGCTTTCTTT. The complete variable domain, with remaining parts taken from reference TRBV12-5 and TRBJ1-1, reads DARVTQTPRHKVTEMGQEVTMRCQPILGHNTVFWYRQTMMQGLELLAYFRNRAPLDDSGMPKDRFSAEMPDATLATLKIQPSEPRDSAVYFCASGLAGAEAFFGQGTRLTVV.

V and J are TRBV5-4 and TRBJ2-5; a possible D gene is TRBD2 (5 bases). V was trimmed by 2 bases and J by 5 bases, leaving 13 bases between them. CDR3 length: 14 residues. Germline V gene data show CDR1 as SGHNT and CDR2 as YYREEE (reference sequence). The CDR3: CASSFPQGSETQYF. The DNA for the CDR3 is TGTGCCAGCAGCTTTCCGCAAGGGAGTGAGACCCAGTACTTC.

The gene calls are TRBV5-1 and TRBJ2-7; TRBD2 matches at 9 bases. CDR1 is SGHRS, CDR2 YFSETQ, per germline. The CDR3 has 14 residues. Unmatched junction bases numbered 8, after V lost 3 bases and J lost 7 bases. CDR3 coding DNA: TGCGCCAGCAGCTCCGGGCTAGCGGGGCATGAGCAGTACGTC. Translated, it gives CASSSGLAGHEQYV.

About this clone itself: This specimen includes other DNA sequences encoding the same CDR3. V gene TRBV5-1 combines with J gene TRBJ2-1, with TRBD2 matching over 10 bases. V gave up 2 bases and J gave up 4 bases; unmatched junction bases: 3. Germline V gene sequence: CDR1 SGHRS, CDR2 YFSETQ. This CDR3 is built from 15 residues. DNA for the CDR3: TGCGCCAGCAGCTTAGGACTAGCGGATTACAATGAGCAGTTCTTC. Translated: CASSLGLADYNEQFF.

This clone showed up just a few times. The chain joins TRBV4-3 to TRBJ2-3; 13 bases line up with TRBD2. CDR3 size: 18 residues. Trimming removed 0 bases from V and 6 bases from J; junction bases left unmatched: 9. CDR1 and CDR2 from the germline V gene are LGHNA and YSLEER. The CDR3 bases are TGCGCCAGCAGCCAAGATCAGATTGGACTAGCGGGAGCGGATACGCAGTATTTT. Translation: CASSQDQIGLAGADTQYF.

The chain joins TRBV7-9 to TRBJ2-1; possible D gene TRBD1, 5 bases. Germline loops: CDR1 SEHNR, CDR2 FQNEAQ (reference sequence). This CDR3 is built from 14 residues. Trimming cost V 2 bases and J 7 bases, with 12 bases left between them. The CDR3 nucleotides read TGTGCCAGCAGCTTAAAGTGGCGGACAAATGAGCAGTTCTTC. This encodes CASSLKWRTNEQFF. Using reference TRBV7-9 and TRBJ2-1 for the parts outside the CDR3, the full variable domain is DTGVSQNPRHKITKRGQNVTFRCDPISEHNRLYWYRQTLGQGPEFLTYFQNEAQLEKSRLLSDRFSAERPKGSFSTLEIQRTEQGDSAMYLCASSLKWRTNEQFFGPGTRLTVL.

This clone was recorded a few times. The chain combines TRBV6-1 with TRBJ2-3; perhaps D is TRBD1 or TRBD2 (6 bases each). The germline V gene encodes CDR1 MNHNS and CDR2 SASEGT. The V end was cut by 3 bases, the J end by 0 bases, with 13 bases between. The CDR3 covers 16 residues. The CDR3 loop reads CASSEGGFYSTDTQYF. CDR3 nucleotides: TGTGCCAGCAGTGAGGGGGGCTTTTACAGCACAGATACGCAGTATTTT.